This T cell receptor beta chain came from a study of CD8+ T cells in alopecia areata. Investigators isolated RNA and reverse transcribed it into cDNA to act as the sequencing template. TCRdb's table, derived via immunoSEQ multiplex PCR, lists solely in-frame clones and lacks some. The sample consists of about 110,000 clones, under 60% of them appearing once. The receptor was isolated from a human donor with alopecia areata. Material for sequencing was NKG2D-low CD8+ T cells sorted from blood.

The CDR3 nucleotides are TGTGCCAGCAGTTTTCAGCTAGCGGGAGTTGGGGGCCAAGAGACCCAGTACTTC. This sequence encodes CASSFQLAGVGGQETQYF. V gene TRBV27 combines with J gene TRBJ2-5; TRBD2 agrees at 10 bases. CDR1 MNHEY and CDR2 SMNVEV come from the germline V gene (reference sequence). The CDR3 is 18 amino acids. V lost 3 bases and J lost 1; bases outside the gene matches: 11.